Listed here are 16 T cell receptor beta chains from one sample, sequenced in a study of vaccination effects on CD4 cells after COVID-19. The method was immunoSEQ multiplex PCR; TCRdb's version includes in-frame clones alone and lacks a portion of them. In the table there are about 61,000 clones, approximately 73% of which are singletons. Before sequencing, viral peptide pools were used by the ViraFEST assay to expand antigen-specific CD4+ T cells. CD4+ T cell isolation took place after more than eight days of culture. Everyone in the study got two shots of either the BNT162b2 or mRNA-1273 vaccine. Which antigens these TCRs recognize remains unknown. This material consisted of CD4+ T cells from PBMCs cultured with HCoV-229E spike peptides, taken after COVID-19 vaccination. The receptors shown here come from a human donor who received a COVID-19 vaccine.

The genes are TRBV5-1 and TRBJ1-2; tentatively, D is TRBD1 (5 bases). The germline V and J ends were trimmed by 0 bases and 4 bases, with 19 bases remaining between them. The CDR3 totals 17 residues. The germline V gene encodes CDR1 SGHRS and CDR2 YFSETQ. The CDR3 region is CASSLGAPQGSFYGYTF. In DNA, the CDR3 is TGCGCCAGCAGCTTGGGGGCCCCCCAGGGTTCTTTCTATGGCTACACCTTC. Full variable domain (remainder filled in from reference TRBV5-1 and TRBJ1-2): KAGVTQTPRYLIKTRGQQVTLSCSPISGHRSVSWYQQTPGQGLQFLFEYFSETQRNKGNFPGRFSGRQFSNSRSEMNVSTLELGDSALYLCASSLGAPQGSFYGYTFGSGTRLTVV.

This clone showed up just a few times. The V gene is TRBV6-6, the J gene TRBJ2-3; D not certain. Germline V CDR1 and CDR2: MNHNY, SVGAGI (reference sequence). This CDR3 spans 13 amino acids. Deletions cut 6 bases from V and 0 bases from J, with 7 bases between. Here the CDR3 reads CASSRDSTDTQYF. CDR3 DNA sequence: TGTGCCAGCAGCCGCGACAGCACAGATACGCAGTATTTT.

V is TRBV27 and J is TRBJ2-5; TRBD2 matches 11 bases. Losses at the gene ends were 3 bases for V and 2 bases for J; bases not matched to a gene: 5. The germline gives CDR1 MNHEY, CDR2 SMNVEV (reference sequence). The length of the CDR3 is 16 residues. CDR3 residues: CASSFLSGGGQETQYF. DNA for the CDR3: TGTGCCAGCAGTTTCCTTAGCGGGGGGGGTCAAGAGACCCAGTACTTC.

The V call is TRBV5-1, the J call TRBJ2-2; 11 bases map to TRBD1. The length of the CDR3 is 16 residues. Germline V CDR1 and CDR2: SGHRS, YFSETQ. The V gene end was trimmed by 1 base and the J gene end by 7 bases; junction bases not matched to a gene: 6. CDR3 in amino acids: CASSLTLGQGDGELFF. CDR3 bases: TGCGCCAGCAGCTTGACCCTGGGACAGGGGGACGGGGAGCTGTTTTTT.

CDR3 sequence: CASNPGGAVGELFF. For the CDR3, the DNA is TGTGCCAGCAACCCGGGGGGGGCGGTCGGGGAGCTGTTTTTT. J is TRBJ2-2 and V is TRBV28; TRBD2 matches at 8 bases. The CDR3 runs to 14 residues. Germline CDR1 reads MDHEN; CDR2 reads SYDVKM. V trimming: 7 bases; J trimming: 7 bases; junction bases outside the gene matches: 8.

The rearrangement joins TRBV10-3 to TRBJ2-1; D tentatively reads TRBD1 or TRBD2 (6 bases each). The CDR3 is 15 amino acids. V was pared by 6 bases and J by 6 bases, with 18 bases between. Germline V CDR1 and CDR2: ENHRY, SYGVKD. The CDR3 protein is CAISSQGTGLNEQFF. Written as DNA, the CDR3 is TGTGCCATCAGCTCCCAGGGGACTGGCCTCAATGAGCAGTTCTTC.

This clone was counted once. This sequence joins TRBV18 and TRBJ1-2, with unresolved D. Between the trimmed V and J ends, which lost 3 bases and 4 bases, there was a span of 6 bases. Germline CDR1 and CDR2: KGHSH and LQKENI. The CDR3 loop spans 12 amino acids. CDR3 sequence (DNA): TGTGCCAGCTCACCGGGAACCTATGGCTACACCTTC. This translates into CASSPGTYGYTF. Combining the CDR3 with reference TRBV18 and TRBJ1-2 gives the whole variable domain NAGVMQNPRHLVRRRGQEARLRCSPMKGHSHVYWYRQLPEEGLKFMVYLQKENIIDESGMPKERFSAEFPKEGPSILRIQQVVRGDSAAYFCASSPGTYGYTFGSGTRLTVV.

For the CDR3, the DNA is TGTGCCAGTAGTTCTTCGGGACTAGCGGGGCGGAATGAGCAGTTCTTC. This codes for CASSSSGLAGRNEQFF. The J gene is TRBJ2-1, the V gene TRBV19, with 13 bases aligning to TRBD2. Germline lookup yields CDR1 LNHDA and CDR2 SQIVND (reference sequence). J lost 7 bases, V lost 5 bases, and 8 bases had no gene match. This CDR3 is built from 16 residues.

The chain is built from TRBV28 and TRBJ1-2, with 9 positions matching TRBD1. Trimming removed 8 bases from V and 8 bases from J; junction bases left unmatched: 15. The germline gives CDR1 MDHEN, CDR2 SYDVKM. The CDR3 sequence is 15 residues long. The CDR3 reads CASGETRDREGGYTF. The DNA for the CDR3 is TGTGCCAGCGGAGAGACCCGGGACAGGGAGGGCGGCTACACCTTC.

In this sample, this clone turned up a few times. The rearrangement links TRBV6-5 to TRBJ1-2, with D uncertain. Trimming left V 6 bases short and J 0 bases short, with 8 bases between. Germline V lookup: CDR1 MNHEY, CDR2 SVGAGI. This CDR3 has 13 residues. DNA for the CDR3: TGTGCCAGCAGACAGAGTCCTAACTATGGCTACACCTTC. This translates into CASRQSPNYGYTF.

This sequence joins TRBV28 and TRBJ1-1; 8 bases align to TRBD1. Germline V gives CDR1 MDHEN, CDR2 SYDVKM. V lost 2 bases to trimming and J lost 3 bases; unmatched junction nucleotides: 2. CDR3 size: 14 residues. In nucleotides, the CDR3 is TGTGCCAGCAGTTTACAGGGGGCTTACACTGAAGCTTTCTTT. Its translation: CASSLQGAYTEAFF.

The rearrangement uses TRBV6-5 and TRBJ2-5, with a tentative D call TRBD1 (6 bases). Germline V CDR1 and CDR2: MNHEY, SVGAGI. CDR3 length: 14 amino acids. V lost 6 bases, J lost 6 bases, and 17 bases lay in between. CDR3 nucleotide sequence: TGTGCCAGCAGCCCGAACAGGGATGAACAGACCCAGTACTTC. Amino acids: CASSPNRDEQTQYF.

This chain connects TRBV2 to TRBJ2-7; possible D gene TRBD1, 7 bases. The CDR3 extends over 15 amino acids. CDR1 is SNHLY and CDR2 is FYNNEI in the germline V gene. Trimming stripped 6 bases from V and 3 bases from J, with 18 bases between. The CDR3 coding sequence is TGTGCCAGCAGGCCCCCCCGGGGGACAGACTACGAGCAGTACGTC. As protein: CASRPPRGTDYEQYV.

The V gene is TRBV5-6, the J gene TRBJ2-5; the match to TRBD2 covers 14 bases. Germline lookup yields CDR1 SGHDT and CDR2 YYEEEE. This CDR3 region has 15 residues. V lost 3 bases to trimming and J lost 3 bases; unmatched junction nucleotides: 1. The CDR3 nucleotides are TGTGCCAGCAGCTCGGGACTAGCGGGGGAAGAGACCCAGTACTTC. Amino acids: CASSSGLAGEETQYF.

V is TRBV28 and J is TRBJ1-2; D remains ambiguous. Between the trimmed V and J ends, which lost 6 bases and 9 bases, there was a span of 20 bases. The V gene's germline CDR1 is MDHEN and CDR2 SYDVKM. This CDR3 spans 14 amino acids. CDR3 nucleotides: TGTGCCAGCAGCAGAACACCAATCCAAGTGAGCTACACCTTC. Encoded protein: CASSRTPIQVSYTF.

V and J are TRBV5-1 and TRBJ1-1, with D uncertain. Germline V gene data show CDR1 as SGHRS and CDR2 as YFSETQ. V lost 0 bases and J 1 base, leaving 7 bases between the germline ends. The CDR3 runs to 14 residues. The CDR3 loop is CASSLASQNTEAFF. In DNA, the CDR3 is TGCGCCAGCAGCTTGGCATCCCAGAACACTGAAGCTTTCTTT.